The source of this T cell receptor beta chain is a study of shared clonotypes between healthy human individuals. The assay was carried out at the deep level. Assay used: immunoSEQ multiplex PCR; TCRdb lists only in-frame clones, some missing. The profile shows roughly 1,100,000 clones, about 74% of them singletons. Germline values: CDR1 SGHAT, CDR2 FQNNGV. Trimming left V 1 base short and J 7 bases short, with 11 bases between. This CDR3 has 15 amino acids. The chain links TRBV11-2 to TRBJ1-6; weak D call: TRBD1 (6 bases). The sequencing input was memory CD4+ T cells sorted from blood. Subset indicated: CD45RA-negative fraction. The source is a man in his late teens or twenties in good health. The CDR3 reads CASSLGQGKNSPLHF. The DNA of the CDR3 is TGTGCCAGCAGCTTAGGGCAGGGGAAAAATTCACCCCTCCACTTT.